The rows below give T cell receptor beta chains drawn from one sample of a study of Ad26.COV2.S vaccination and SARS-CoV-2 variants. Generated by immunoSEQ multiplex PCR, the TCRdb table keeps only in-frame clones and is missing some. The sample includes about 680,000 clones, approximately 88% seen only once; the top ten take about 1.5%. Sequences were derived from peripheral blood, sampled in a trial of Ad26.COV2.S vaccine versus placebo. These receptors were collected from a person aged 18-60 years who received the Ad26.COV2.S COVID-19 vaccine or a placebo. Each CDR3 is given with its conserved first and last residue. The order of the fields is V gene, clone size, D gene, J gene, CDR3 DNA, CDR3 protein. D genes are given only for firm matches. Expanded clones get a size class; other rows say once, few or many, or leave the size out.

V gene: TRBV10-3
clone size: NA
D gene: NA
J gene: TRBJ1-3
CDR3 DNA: TGTGCCATCAGAGTTGGAAACACCATATATTTT
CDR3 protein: CAIRVGNTIYF

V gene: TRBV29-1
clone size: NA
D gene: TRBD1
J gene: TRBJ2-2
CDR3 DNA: TGCAGCGTTGACGACGGGACAGGGAGACAGGGCGGGGAGCTGTTTTTT
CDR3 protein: CSVDDGTGRQGGELFF

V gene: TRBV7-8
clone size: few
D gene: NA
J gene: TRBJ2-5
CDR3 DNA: TGTGCCAGCAGCTTAGAAAGGGGAGAGACCCAGTACTTC
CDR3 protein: CASSLERGETQYF

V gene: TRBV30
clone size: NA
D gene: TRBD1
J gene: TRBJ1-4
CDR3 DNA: TGTGCCTGGAGTCTTCCGGGACAGGATAATGAAAAACTGTTTTTT
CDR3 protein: CAWSLPGQDNEKLFF

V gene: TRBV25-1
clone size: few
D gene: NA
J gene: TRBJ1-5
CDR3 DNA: TGTGCCAGCAGTGAATCAGGGGCAGGCAATCAGCCCCAGCATTTT
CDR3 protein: CASSESGAGNQPQHF

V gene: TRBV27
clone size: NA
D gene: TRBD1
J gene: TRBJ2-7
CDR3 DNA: TGTGCCAGTTCGCGCGGGGACAGGGGCCACGAGCAGTACTTC
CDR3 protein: CASSRGDRGHEQYF

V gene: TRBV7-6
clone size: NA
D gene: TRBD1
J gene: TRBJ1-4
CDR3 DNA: TGTGCCAGCAGCTTGGGGCCGGGACAGGGGAATGAAAAACTGTTTTTT
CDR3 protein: CASSLGPGQGNEKLFF

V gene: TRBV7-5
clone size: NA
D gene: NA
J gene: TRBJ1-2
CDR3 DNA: TGTGCCAGAAGCCCCCACCTCTCGGACAGGGGGGACACCTTC
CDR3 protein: CARSPHLSDRGDTF

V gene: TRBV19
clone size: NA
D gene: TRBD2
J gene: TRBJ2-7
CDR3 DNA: TGTGCCTCAATGCGACTAGCGGGAGGGGTCTACGAGCAGTACTTC
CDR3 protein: CASMRLAGGVYEQYF

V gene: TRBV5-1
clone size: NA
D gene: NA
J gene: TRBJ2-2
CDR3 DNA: TGCGCCAGCAGCTTAGGCCTAGCCAACGCCGGGGAGCTGTTTTTT
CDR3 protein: CASSLGLANAGELFF

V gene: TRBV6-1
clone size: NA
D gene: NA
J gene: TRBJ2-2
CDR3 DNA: TGTGCCAGCTTTACGAACACCGGGGAGCTGTTTTTT
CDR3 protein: CASFTNTGELFF

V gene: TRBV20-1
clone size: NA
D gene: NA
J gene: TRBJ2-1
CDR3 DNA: TGCAGCGCTAAAGGAAATGAGCAGTTCTTC
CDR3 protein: CSAKGNEQFF

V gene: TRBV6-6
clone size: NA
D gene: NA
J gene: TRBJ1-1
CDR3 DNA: TGTGCCAGCGGGGACGGCACCGTACGAGAAGCTTTCTTT
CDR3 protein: CASGDGTVREAFF

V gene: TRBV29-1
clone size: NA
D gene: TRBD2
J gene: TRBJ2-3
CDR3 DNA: TGCAGCGTTGAGGCTGGACTAGGTACAGATACGCAGTATTTT
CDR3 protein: CSVEAGLGTDTQYF

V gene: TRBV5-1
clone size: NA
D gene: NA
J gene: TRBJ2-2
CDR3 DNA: TGCGCCAGCAGTAGCAGTACCAACACCGGGGAGCTGTTTTTT
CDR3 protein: CASSSSTNTGELFF

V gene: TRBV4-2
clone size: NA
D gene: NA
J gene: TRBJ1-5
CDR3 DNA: TGTGCCAGCAGCCAACTTGAACAGGGAATCAGTCAGCCCCAGCATTTT
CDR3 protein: CASSQLEQGISQPQHF

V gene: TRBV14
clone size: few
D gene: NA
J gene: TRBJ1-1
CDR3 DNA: TGTGCCAGCAGCCAAGATAGCCGCCAGCCAGCTTTCTTT
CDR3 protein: CASSQDSRQPAFF

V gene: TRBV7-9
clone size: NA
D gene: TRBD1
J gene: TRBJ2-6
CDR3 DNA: TGTGCCAGCAGCCCGGCCGCCAGGGGGCTTGGGGCCAACGTCCTGACTTTC
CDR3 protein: CASSPAARGLGANVLTF

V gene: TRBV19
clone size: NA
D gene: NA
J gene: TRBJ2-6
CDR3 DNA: TGTGCCAGTAACACATACGGGGCGACAGGGAGGCGTGACTCTGGGGCCAACGTCCTGACTTTC
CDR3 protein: CASNTYGATGRRDSGANVLTF

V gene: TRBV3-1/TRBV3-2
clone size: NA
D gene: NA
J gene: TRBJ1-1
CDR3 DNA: TGTGCCAGCAGCCAAGAAGGGGGGATTCTTGCTGAAGCTTTCTTT
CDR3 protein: CASSQEGGILAEAFF

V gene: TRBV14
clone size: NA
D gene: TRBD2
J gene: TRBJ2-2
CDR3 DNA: TGTGCCAGCAGCCAAGAAAGGGCTAGCGGGCGGAGAGACACCGGGGAGCTGTTTTTT
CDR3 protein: CASSQERASGRRDTGELFF

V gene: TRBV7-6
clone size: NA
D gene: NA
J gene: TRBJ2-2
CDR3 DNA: TGTGCCAGCAGCTTGACGTCGGCTACGGTTAACACCGGGGAGCTGTTTTTT
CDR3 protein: CASSLTSATVNTGELFF

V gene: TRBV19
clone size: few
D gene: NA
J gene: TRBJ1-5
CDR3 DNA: TGTGCCAGTAGTATGAGCGAATGGGGCAATCAGCCCCAGCATTTT
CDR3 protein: CASSMSEWGNQPQHF

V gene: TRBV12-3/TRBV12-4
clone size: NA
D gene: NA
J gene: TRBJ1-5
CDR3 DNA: TGTGCCAGCAGTTTTAATGAACAGCCCCAGCATTTT
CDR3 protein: CASSFNEQPQHF

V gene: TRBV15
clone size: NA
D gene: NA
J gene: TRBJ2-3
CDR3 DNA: TGTGCCACCAGCAGAGGGCTAGCAGGCACAGATACGCAGTATTTT
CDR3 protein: CATSRGLAGTDTQYF

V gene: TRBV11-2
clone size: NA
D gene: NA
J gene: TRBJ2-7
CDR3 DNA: TGTGCCAGCAGATACTGGGACTCCCACTACGAGCAGTACTTC
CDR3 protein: CASRYWDSHYEQYF

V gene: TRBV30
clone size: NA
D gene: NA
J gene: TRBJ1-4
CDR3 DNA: TGTGCCTGGAGTGTACTGGCCCAAGCAAGAGGAAAACTGTTTTTT
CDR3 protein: CAWSVLAQARGKLFF

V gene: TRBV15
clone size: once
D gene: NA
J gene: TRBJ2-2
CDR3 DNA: TGTGCCACCAGCAGAGATCTTGATCGGTTCGGGGAGCTGTTTTTT
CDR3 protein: CATSRDLDRFGELFF

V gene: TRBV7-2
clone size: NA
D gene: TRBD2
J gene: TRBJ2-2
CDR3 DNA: TGTGCCAGCAGCGCGCGGATGCGGGGGGGCTTCGGGGAGCTGTTTTTT
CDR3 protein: CASSARMRGGFGELFF

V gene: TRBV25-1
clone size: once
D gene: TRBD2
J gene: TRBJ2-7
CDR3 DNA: TGTGCCAGCAGCCTAGCGGGAGGTCGCGAGCAGTACTTC
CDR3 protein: CASSLAGGREQYF

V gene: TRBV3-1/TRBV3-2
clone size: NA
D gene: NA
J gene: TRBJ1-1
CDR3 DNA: TGTGCCAGCAGCCAAGGACCTGTCGCTTTCTTT
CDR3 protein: CASSQGPVAFF

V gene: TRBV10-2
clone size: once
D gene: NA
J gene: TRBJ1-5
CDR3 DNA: TGCGCCAGCAGTGAGTCCCGCTATCAGCCCCAGCATTTT
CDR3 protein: CASSESRYQPQHF

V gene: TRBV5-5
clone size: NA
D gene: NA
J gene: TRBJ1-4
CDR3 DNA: TGTGCCAGCAGCTTTTTGGACAGCTACCTTACGGGTGAAAAACTGTTTTTT
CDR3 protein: CASSFLDSYLTGEKLFF

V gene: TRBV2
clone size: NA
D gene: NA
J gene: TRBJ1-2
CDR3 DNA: TGTGCCAGCAGTGAAGCGGTTTTACAGTCGAACACCTTC
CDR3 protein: CASSEAVLQSNTF

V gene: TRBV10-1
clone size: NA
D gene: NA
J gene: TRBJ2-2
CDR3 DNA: TGCGCCAGCAGTGACAGTCCCTCTTACGCCGGGGAGCTGTTTTTT
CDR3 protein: CASSDSPSYAGELFF

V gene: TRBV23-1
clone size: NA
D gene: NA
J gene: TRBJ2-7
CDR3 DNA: TGCGCCAGCCGAGCGGGTAGGGGGAGCCCCTACGAGCAGTACTTC
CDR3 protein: CASRAGRGSPYEQYF